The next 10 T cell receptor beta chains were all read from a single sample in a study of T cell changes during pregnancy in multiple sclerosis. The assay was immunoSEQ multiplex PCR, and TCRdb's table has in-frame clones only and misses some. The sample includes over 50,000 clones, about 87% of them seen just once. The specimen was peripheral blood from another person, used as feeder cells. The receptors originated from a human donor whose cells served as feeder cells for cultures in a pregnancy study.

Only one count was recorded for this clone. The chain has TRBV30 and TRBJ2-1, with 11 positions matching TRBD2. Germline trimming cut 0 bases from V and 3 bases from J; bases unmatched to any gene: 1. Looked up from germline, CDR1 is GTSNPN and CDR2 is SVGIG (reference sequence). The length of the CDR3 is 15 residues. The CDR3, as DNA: TGTGCCTGGAGTGTACTAGCGGGAGTCTACAATGAGCAGTTCTTC. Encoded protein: CAWSVLAGVYNEQFF. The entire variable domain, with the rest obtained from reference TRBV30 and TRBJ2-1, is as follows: SQTIHQWPATLVQPVGSPLSLECTVEGTSNPNLYWYRQAAGRGLQLLFYSVGIGQISSEVPQNLSASRPQDRQFILSSKKLLLSDSGFYLCAWSVLAGVYNEQFFGPGTRLTVL.

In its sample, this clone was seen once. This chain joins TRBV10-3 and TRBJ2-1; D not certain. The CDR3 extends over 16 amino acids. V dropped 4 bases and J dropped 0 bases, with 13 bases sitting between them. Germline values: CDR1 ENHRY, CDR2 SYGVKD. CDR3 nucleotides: TGTGCCATCAGTGGAAAGACTCTAAGCTCCTACAATGAGCAGTTCTTC. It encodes CAISGKTLSSYNEQFF.

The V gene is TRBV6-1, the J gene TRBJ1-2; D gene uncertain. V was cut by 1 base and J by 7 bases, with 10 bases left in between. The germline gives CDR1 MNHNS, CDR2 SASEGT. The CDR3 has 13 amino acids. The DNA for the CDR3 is TGTGCCAGCAGTGAAGGGAAACTTTCTGGCTACACCTTC. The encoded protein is CASSEGKLSGYTF.

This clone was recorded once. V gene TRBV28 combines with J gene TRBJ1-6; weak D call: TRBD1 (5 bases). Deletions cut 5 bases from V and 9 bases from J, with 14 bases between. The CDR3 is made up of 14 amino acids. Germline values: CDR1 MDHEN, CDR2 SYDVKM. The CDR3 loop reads CASSGHPLGSPLHF. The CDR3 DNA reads TGTGCCAGCAGTGGACACCCACTGGGTTCACCCCTCCACTTT.

In nucleotides, the CDR3 is TGTGCCAGCAGCCCAGGATTGTCTAACTATGGCTACACCTTC. Amino acid sequence: CASSPGLSNYGYTF. V is TRBV5-6 and J is TRBJ1-2; D gene uncertain. Germline V gene data show CDR1 as SGHDT and CDR2 as YYEEEE. The CDR3 extends over 14 amino acids. Trimming left V 4 bases short and J 0 bases short, with 10 bases between.

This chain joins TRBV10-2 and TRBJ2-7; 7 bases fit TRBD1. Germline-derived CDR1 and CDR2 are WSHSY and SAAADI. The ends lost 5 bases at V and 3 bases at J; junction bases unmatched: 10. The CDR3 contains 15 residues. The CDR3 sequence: CASSNTGDWNYEQYF. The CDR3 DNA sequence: TGCGCCAGCAGTAACACAGGGGATTGGAACTACGAGCAGTACTTC.

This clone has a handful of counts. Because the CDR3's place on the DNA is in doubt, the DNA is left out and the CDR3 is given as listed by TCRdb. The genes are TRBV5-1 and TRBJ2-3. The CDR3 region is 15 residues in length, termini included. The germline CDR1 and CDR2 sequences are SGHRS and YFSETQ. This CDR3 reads CASADGSSSEDTQYF.

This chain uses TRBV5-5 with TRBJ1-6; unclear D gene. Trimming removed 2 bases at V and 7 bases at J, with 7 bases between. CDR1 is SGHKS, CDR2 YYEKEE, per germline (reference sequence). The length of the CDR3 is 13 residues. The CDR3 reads CASSLAGNSPLHF. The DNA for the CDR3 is TGTGCCAGCAGCTTAGCCGGGAATTCACCCCTCCACTTT.

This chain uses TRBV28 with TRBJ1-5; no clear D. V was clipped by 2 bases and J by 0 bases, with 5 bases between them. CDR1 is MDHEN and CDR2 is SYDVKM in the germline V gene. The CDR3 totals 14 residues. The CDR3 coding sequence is TGTGCCAGCAGTTTAATGGATAGCAATCAGCCCCAGCATTTT. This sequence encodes CASSLMDSNQPQHF. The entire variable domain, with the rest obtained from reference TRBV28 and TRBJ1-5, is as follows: DVKVTQSSRYLVKRTGEKVFLECVQDMDHENMFWYRQDPGLGLRLIYFSYDVKMKEKGDIPEGYSVSREKKERFSLILESASTNQTSMYLCASSLMDSNQPQHFGDGTRLSIL.

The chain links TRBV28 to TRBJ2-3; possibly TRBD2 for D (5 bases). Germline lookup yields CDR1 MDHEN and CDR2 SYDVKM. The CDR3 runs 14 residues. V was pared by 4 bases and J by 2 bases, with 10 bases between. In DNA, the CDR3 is TGTGCCAGCAGTTACGGACTCGTCACAGATACGCAGTATTTT. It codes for CASSYGLVTDTQYF.